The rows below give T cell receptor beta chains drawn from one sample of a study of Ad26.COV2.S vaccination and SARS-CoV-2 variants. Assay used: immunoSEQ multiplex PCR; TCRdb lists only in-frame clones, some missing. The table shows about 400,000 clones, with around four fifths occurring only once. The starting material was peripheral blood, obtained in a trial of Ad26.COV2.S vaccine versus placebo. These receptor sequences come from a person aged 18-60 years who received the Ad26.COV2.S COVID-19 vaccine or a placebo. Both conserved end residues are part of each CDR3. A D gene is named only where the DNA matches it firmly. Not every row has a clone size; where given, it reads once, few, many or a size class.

cdr3_aa: CSASRAGGSDQPQHF
cdr3_nt: TGCAGTGCTAGTAGGGCAGGGGGGTCAGATCAGCCCCAGCATTTT
d_call: TRBD1
v_call: TRBV20-1
clone_size: .
j_call: TRBJ1-5
cdr3_length: 15

cdr3_aa: CASSLDRGMEAFF
cdr3_nt: TGCGCCAGCAGCTTGGACAGGGGGATGGAAGCTTTCTTT
d_call: TRBD1
v_call: TRBV5-1
clone_size: .
j_call: TRBJ1-1
cdr3_length: 13

cdr3_aa: CASSLGPARGSPLHF
cdr3_nt: TGTGCCAGCAGCCTGGGGCCCGCCCGGGGTTCACCCCTCCACTTT
d_call: .
v_call: TRBV5-6
clone_size: .
j_call: TRBJ1-6
cdr3_length: 15

cdr3_aa: CSVETQTEHLYGYTF
cdr3_nt: TGCAGCGTTGAAACCCAGACGGAGCATCTCTATGGCTACACCTTC
d_call: .
v_call: TRBV29-1
clone_size: .
j_call: TRBJ1-2
cdr3_length: 15

cdr3_aa: CAWSVPGRSEQYF
cdr3_nt: TGTGCCTGGAGTGTACCCGGGCGCTCCGAGCAGTACTTC
d_call: .
v_call: TRBV30
clone_size: .
j_call: TRBJ2-7
cdr3_length: 13

cdr3_aa: CASSSTGKVNTEAFF
cdr3_nt: TGTGCCAGCAGTTCGACAGGGAAAGTGAACACTGAAGCTTTCTTT
d_call: TRBD1
v_call: TRBV6-2/TRBV6-3
clone_size: .
j_call: TRBJ1-1
cdr3_length: 15

cdr3_aa: CASSNGPQGRDTEAFF
cdr3_nt: TGTGCCAGCAGCAACGGCCCACAGGGACGGGACACTGAAGCTTTCTTT
d_call: .
v_call: TRBV11-3
clone_size: few
j_call: TRBJ1-1
cdr3_length: 16

cdr3_aa: CASSSGQVTSYEQYF
cdr3_nt: TGTGCCAGCAGCTCCGGACAGGTAACCTCCTACGAGCAGTACTTC
d_call: TRBD1
v_call: TRBV7-9
clone_size: .
j_call: TRBJ2-7
cdr3_length: 15

cdr3_aa: CASSLNIWTEAFF
cdr3_nt: TGTGCCAGCAGTTTGAACATTTGGACTGAAGCTTTCTTT
d_call: .
v_call: TRBV27
clone_size: .
j_call: TRBJ1-1
cdr3_length: 13

cdr3_aa: CASSVGNYGYTF
cdr3_nt: TGTGCCAGCAGTGTCGGGAACTATGGCTACACCTTC
d_call: .
v_call: TRBV2
clone_size: .
j_call: TRBJ1-2
cdr3_length: 12

cdr3_aa: CASSYDRAGEQYF
cdr3_nt: TGTGCCAGCAGTTATGACAGGGCAGGGGAGCAGTACTTC
d_call: TRBD1
v_call: TRBV27
clone_size: .
j_call: TRBJ2-7
cdr3_length: 13

cdr3_aa: CASSESDTRTF
cdr3_nt: TGCGCCAGCAGTGAGTCTGACACCCGCACCTTC
d_call: .
v_call: TRBV10-1
clone_size: .
j_call: TRBJ1-2
cdr3_length: 11

cdr3_aa: CASSLGQNQPQHF
cdr3_nt: TGTGCCAGCAGCTTGGGCCAAAATCAGCCCCAGCATTTT
d_call: .
v_call: TRBV7-2
clone_size: once
j_call: TRBJ1-5
cdr3_length: 13

cdr3_aa: CANNRVQETQYF
cdr3_nt: TGTGCCAACAACAGGGTTCAAGAGACCCAGTACTTC
d_call: .
v_call: TRBV2
clone_size: .
j_call: TRBJ2-5
cdr3_length: 12

cdr3_aa: CASSRGRAVDTQYF
cdr3_nt: TGTGCCAGCTCTCGCGGGAGGGCCGTAGATACGCAGTATTTT
d_call: TRBD2
v_call: TRBV6-5
clone_size: .
j_call: TRBJ2-3
cdr3_length: 14

cdr3_aa: CASNQMGSWSLDYGYTF
cdr3_nt: TGTGCCAGCAACCAGATGGGAAGTTGGTCCCTGGACTATGGCTACACCTTC
d_call: .
v_call: TRBV9
clone_size: .
j_call: TRBJ1-2
cdr3_length: 17

cdr3_aa: CASSRITGAGNTIYF
cdr3_nt: TGTGCCAGCAGCCGAATCACGGGGGCTGGAAACACCATATATTTT
d_call: .
v_call: TRBV7-8
clone_size: .
j_call: TRBJ1-3
cdr3_length: 15

cdr3_aa: CASSLRGRGVYGYTF
cdr3_nt: TGTGCCAGCAGTTTAAGGGGAAGAGGGGTATATGGCTACACCTTC
d_call: .
v_call: TRBV27
clone_size: .
j_call: TRBJ1-2
cdr3_length: 15

cdr3_aa: CASSLGPVKTQYF
cdr3_nt: TGTGCCAGCAGCTTGGGGCCGGTAAAGACCCAGTACTTC
d_call: .
v_call: TRBV5-4
clone_size: .
j_call: TRBJ2-5
cdr3_length: 13

cdr3_aa: CASSRGTNEKLFF
cdr3_nt: TGCGCCAGCAGCAGGGGAACTAATGAAAAACTGTTTTTT
d_call: .
v_call: TRBV5-1
clone_size: .
j_call: TRBJ1-4
cdr3_length: 13

cdr3_aa: CASSPGAGNSYEQYF
cdr3_nt: TGTGCCAGCTCACCCGGGGCAGGGAACTCATACGAGCAGTACTTC
d_call: .
v_call: TRBV18
clone_size: .
j_call: TRBJ2-7
cdr3_length: 15

cdr3_aa: CASSTQGGGTGELFF
cdr3_nt: TGTGCCAGCAGTACACAGGGGGGGGGCACCGGGGAGCTGTTTTTT
d_call: .
v_call: TRBV6-5
clone_size: .
j_call: TRBJ2-2
cdr3_length: 15

cdr3_aa: CASSLGTGRTGNTIYF
cdr3_nt: TGTGCCAGCAGCTTAGGGACGGGGAGGACTGGAAACACCATATATTTT
d_call: .
v_call: TRBV7-6
clone_size: .
j_call: TRBJ1-3
cdr3_length: 16

cdr3_aa: CASSLSLAGELFF
cdr3_nt: TGCGCCAGCAGCTTGAGTTTGGCCGGGGAGCTGTTTTTT
d_call: .
v_call: TRBV5-1
clone_size: .
j_call: TRBJ2-2
cdr3_length: 13

cdr3_aa: CASSRSRNTIYF
cdr3_nt: TGTGCCAGCAGCCGCTCGAGAAACACCATATATTTT
d_call: .
v_call: TRBV13
clone_size: .
j_call: TRBJ1-3
cdr3_length: 12

cdr3_aa: CASKREAGGPYNEQFF
cdr3_nt: TGTGCCAGCAAGCGAGAAGCGGGGGGACCCTACAATGAGCAGTTCTTC
d_call: TRBD2
v_call: TRBV6-4
clone_size: .
j_call: TRBJ2-1
cdr3_length: 16

cdr3_aa: CASSFSSRADTQYF
cdr3_nt: TGCGCCAGCAGCTTTTCCTCTCGGGCAGATACGCAGTATTTT
d_call: .
v_call: TRBV5-1
clone_size: .
j_call: TRBJ2-3
cdr3_length: 14

cdr3_aa: CASGGSGNTIYF
cdr3_nt: TGTGCCAGCGGGGGTTCTGGAAACACCATATATTTT
d_call: .
v_call: TRBV6-6
clone_size: .
j_call: TRBJ1-3
cdr3_length: 12

cdr3_aa: CAISAGSYNSPLHF
cdr3_nt: TGTGCCATCAGTGCCGGCTCCTATAATTCACCCCTCCACTTT
d_call: .
v_call: TRBV10-3
clone_size: few
j_call: TRBJ1-6
cdr3_length: 14

cdr3_aa: CASGQDTNQPQHF
cdr3_nt: TGTGCTAGTGGTCAGGACACTAATCAGCCCCAGCATTTT
d_call: .
v_call: TRBV12-5
clone_size: .
j_call: TRBJ1-5
cdr3_length: 13

cdr3_aa: CASSQLTSDQETQYF
cdr3_nt: TGTGCCAGCTCACAACTTACTAGCGACCAAGAGACCCAGTACTTC
d_call: TRBD2
v_call: TRBV18
clone_size: once
j_call: TRBJ2-5
cdr3_length: 15

cdr3_aa: CASSPSKQGVGEAFF
cdr3_nt: TGTGCCAGCTCACCATCGAAACAGGGGGTCGGTGAAGCTTTCTTT
d_call: TRBD1
v_call: TRBV18
clone_size: .
j_call: TRBJ1-1
cdr3_length: 15

cdr3_aa: CASSITGGQDTGELFF
cdr3_nt: TGTGCCAGTAGTATCACAGGGGGTCAGGACACCGGGGAGCTGTTTTTT
d_call: TRBD1
v_call: TRBV19
clone_size: .
j_call: TRBJ2-2
cdr3_length: 16

cdr3_aa: CSGAGAWGGTEAFF
cdr3_nt: TGCAGCGGGGCAGGGGCATGGGGAGGGACTGAAGCTTTCTTT
d_call: .
v_call: TRBV29-1
clone_size: .
j_call: TRBJ1-1
cdr3_length: 14

cdr3_aa: CAWGLGTGRLRGQPQHF
cdr3_nt: TGTGCCTGGGGCCTCGGGACAGGGAGGCTCCGAGGTCAGCCCCAGCATTTT
d_call: TRBD1
v_call: TRBV30
clone_size: .
j_call: TRBJ1-5
cdr3_length: 17

cdr3_aa: CASSDVGATIYF
cdr3_nt: TGTGCCAGCAGCGACGTCGGGGCCACCATATATTTT
d_call: .
v_call: TRBV7-9
clone_size: .
j_call: TRBJ1-3
cdr3_length: 12

cdr3_aa: CASSYRYEQYF
cdr3_nt: TGTGCCAGCAGTTACCGCTACGAGCAGTACTTC
d_call: .
v_call: TRBV27
clone_size: .
j_call: TRBJ2-7
cdr3_length: 11

cdr3_aa: CASGGIGANSPLHF
cdr3_nt: TGTGCCAGCGGGGGAATCGGAGCCAATTCACCCCTCCACTTT
d_call: .
v_call: TRBV18
clone_size: .
j_call: TRBJ1-6
cdr3_length: 14

cdr3_aa: CAWSVRLPRNQPQHF
cdr3_nt: TGTGCCTGGAGTGTAAGACTCCCGCGCAATCAGCCCCAGCATTTT
d_call: .
v_call: TRBV30
clone_size: .
j_call: TRBJ1-5
cdr3_length: 15

cdr3_aa: CARERGSSYNEQFF
cdr3_nt: TGTGCCCGAGAGCGGGGGAGCTCCTACAATGAGCAGTTCTTC
d_call: TRBD2
v_call: TRBV30
clone_size: .
j_call: TRBJ2-1
cdr3_length: 14

cdr3_aa: CASSLGHHRNSGNTIYF
cdr3_nt: TGTGCCAGCAGCTTAGGACATCACAGGAACTCTGGAAACACCATATATTTT
d_call: .
v_call: TRBV7-8
clone_size: .
j_call: TRBJ1-3
cdr3_length: 17

cdr3_aa: CASSFDRNTEAFF
cdr3_nt: TGTGCCAGTAGCTTTGACAGGAACACTGAAGCTTTCTTT
d_call: .
v_call: TRBV19
clone_size: .
j_call: TRBJ1-1
cdr3_length: 13

cdr3_aa: CASQLLGDRVNSPLHF
cdr3_nt: TGTGCCAGCCAACTCCTGGGTGACAGGGTTAATTCACCCCTCCACTTT
d_call: TRBD1
v_call: TRBV27
clone_size: few
j_call: TRBJ1-6
cdr3_length: 16

cdr3_aa: CASSRVVLDTQYF
cdr3_nt: TGTGCCAGCAGCAGAGTAGTCTTGGATACGCAGTATTTT
d_call: .
v_call: TRBV5-6
clone_size: .
j_call: TRBJ2-3
cdr3_length: 13

cdr3_aa: CSVDLAPSTDTQYF
cdr3_nt: TGCAGCGTTGATCTAGCGCCGAGCACAGATACGCAGTATTTT
d_call: .
v_call: TRBV29-1
clone_size: .
j_call: TRBJ2-3
cdr3_length: 14

cdr3_aa: CASSRVVGASYEQYF
cdr3_nt: TGTGCCAGTAGCCGAGTGGTGGGGGCGTCATACGAGCAGTACTTC
d_call: .
v_call: TRBV19
clone_size: once
j_call: TRBJ2-7
cdr3_length: 15

cdr3_aa: CASTSSGPFLYGYTF
cdr3_nt: TGTGCCAGTACTAGCAGTGGACCTTTCCTCTATGGCTACACCTTC
d_call: .
v_call: TRBV19
clone_size: .
j_call: TRBJ1-2
cdr3_length: 15

cdr3_aa: CASSLHRGNGEQYF
cdr3_nt: TGTGCCAGCAGTTTACACAGGGGGAATGGCGAGCAGTACTTC
d_call: TRBD1
v_call: TRBV27
clone_size: .
j_call: TRBJ2-7
cdr3_length: 14

cdr3_aa: CASEGGTYRTDTQYF
cdr3_nt: TGTGCCAGCGAGGGGGGGACTTACAGGACAGATACGCAGTATTTT
d_call: .
v_call: TRBV2
clone_size: .
j_call: TRBJ2-3
cdr3_length: 15

cdr3_aa: CASSLATGDGYTF
cdr3_nt: TGTGCCAGCAGCTTAGCTACGGGGGATGGCTACACCTTC
d_call: .
v_call: TRBV7-2
clone_size: .
j_call: TRBJ1-2
cdr3_length: 13

cdr3_aa: CAWSEQGNQPQHF
cdr3_nt: TGTGCCTGGAGCGAACAGGGGAACCAGCCCCAGCATTTT
d_call: TRBD1
v_call: TRBV30
clone_size: .
j_call: TRBJ1-5
cdr3_length: 13

cdr3_aa: CATSDGATEAFF
cdr3_nt: TGTGCCACCAGTGACGGGGCCACTGAAGCTTTCTTT
d_call: .
v_call: TRBV24-1
clone_size: .
j_call: TRBJ1-1
cdr3_length: 12

cdr3_aa: CASSLLAGGYNEQFF
cdr3_nt: TGCGCCAGCAGCCTTTTAGCGGGAGGGTACAATGAGCAGTTCTTC
d_call: TRBD2
v_call: TRBV4-1
clone_size: .
j_call: TRBJ2-1
cdr3_length: 15

cdr3_aa: CASSSGTSYEQYF
cdr3_nt: TGTGCCAGCAGTTCCGGGACCTCCTACGAGCAGTACTTC
d_call: .
v_call: TRBV27
clone_size: .
j_call: TRBJ2-7
cdr3_length: 13

cdr3_aa: CASSLAAGTGELFF
cdr3_nt: TGTGCCAGCAGTCTGGCGGCAGGCACCGGGGAGCTGTTTTTT
d_call: .
v_call: TRBV6-2/TRBV6-3
clone_size: .
j_call: TRBJ2-2
cdr3_length: 14

cdr3_aa: CSASESWHSPLHF
cdr3_nt: TGCAGTGCTAGTGAAAGCTGGCATTCACCCCTCCACTTT
d_call: .
v_call: TRBV20-1
clone_size: few
j_call: TRBJ1-6
cdr3_length: 13

cdr3_aa: CASSPGGHGYTF
cdr3_nt: TGTGCCAGCAGTCCCGGGGGGCATGGCTACACCTTC
d_call: .
v_call: TRBV12-3/TRBV12-4
clone_size: .
j_call: TRBJ1-2
cdr3_length: 12

cdr3_aa: CASSQAGGDEKLFF
cdr3_nt: TGCGCCAGCAGCCAAGCAGGGGGGGATGAAAAACTGTTTTTT
d_call: TRBD1
v_call: TRBV4-1
clone_size: .
j_call: TRBJ1-4
cdr3_length: 14

cdr3_aa: CASWRGTGGYTF
cdr3_nt: TGTGCCAGCTGGAGGGGGACGGGAGGCTACACCTTC
d_call: .
v_call: TRBV2
clone_size: .
j_call: TRBJ1-2
cdr3_length: 12

cdr3_aa: CSVLPSSNTEAFF
cdr3_nt: TGCAGCGTTCTCCCGTCATCGAACACTGAAGCTTTCTTT
d_call: .
v_call: TRBV29-1
clone_size: .
j_call: TRBJ1-1
cdr3_length: 13